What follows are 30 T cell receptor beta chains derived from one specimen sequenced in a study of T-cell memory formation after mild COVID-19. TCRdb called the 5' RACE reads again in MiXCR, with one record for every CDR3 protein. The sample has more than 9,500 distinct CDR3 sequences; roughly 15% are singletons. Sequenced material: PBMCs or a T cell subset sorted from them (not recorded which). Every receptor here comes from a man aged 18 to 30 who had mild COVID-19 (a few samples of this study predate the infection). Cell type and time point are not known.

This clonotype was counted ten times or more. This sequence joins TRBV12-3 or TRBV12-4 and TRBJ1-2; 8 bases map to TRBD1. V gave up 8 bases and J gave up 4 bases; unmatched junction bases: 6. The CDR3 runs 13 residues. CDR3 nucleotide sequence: TGTGCCAGCGGGGGACAGGAGATCTATGGCTACACCTTC. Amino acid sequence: CASGGQEIYGYTF.

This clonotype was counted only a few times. CDR3 nucleotide sequence: TGTGCCAGCAGTTACTCAGGGTTCACTGAAGCTTTCTTT. Amino acids: CASSYSGFTEAFF. V usage is TRBV6-5 and J usage is TRBJ1-1, with D uncertain. Trimming stripped 0 bases from V and 4 bases from J, with 6 bases between. The CDR3 is 13 amino acids. CDR1 is MNHEY and CDR2 is SVGAGI in the germline V gene.

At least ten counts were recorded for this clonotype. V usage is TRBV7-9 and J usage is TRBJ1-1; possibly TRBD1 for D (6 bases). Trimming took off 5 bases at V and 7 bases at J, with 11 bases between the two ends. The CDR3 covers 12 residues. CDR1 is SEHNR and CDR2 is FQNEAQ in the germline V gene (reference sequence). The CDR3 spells CASSPTRGEAFF. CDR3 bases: TGTGCCAGCAGCCCAACCAGGGGTGAAGCTTTCTTT.

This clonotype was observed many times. CDR3 DNA sequence: TGTGCCATCTACACCGGGGAGCTGTTTTTT. Translated: CAIYTGELFF. V gene TRBV7-2 combines with J gene TRBJ2-2, with D unresolved. The germline V gene has CDR1 SGHTA and CDR2 FQGNSA. The CDR3 sequence is 10 residues long. V gave up 10 bases and J gave up 3 bases, with 3 bases separating them.

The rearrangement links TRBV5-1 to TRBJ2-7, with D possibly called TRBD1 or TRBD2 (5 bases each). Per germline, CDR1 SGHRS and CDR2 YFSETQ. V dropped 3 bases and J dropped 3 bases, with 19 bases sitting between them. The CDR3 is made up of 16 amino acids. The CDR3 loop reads CASSWTDSAPFYEQYF. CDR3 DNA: TGCGCCAGCAGCTGGACTGACAGCGCACCTTTCTACGAGCAGTACTTC.

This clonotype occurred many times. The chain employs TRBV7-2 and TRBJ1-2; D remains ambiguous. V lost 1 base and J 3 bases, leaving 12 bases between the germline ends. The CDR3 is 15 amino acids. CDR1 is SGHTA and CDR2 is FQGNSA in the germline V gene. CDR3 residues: CASSLGLGRYYGYTF. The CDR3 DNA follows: TGTGCCAGCAGCTTAGGGCTGGGGAGATACTATGGCTACACCTTC. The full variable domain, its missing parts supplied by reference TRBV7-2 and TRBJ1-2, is GAGVSQSPSNKVTEKGKDVELRCDPISGHTALYWYRQSLGQGLEFLIYFQGNSAPDKSGLPSDRFSAERTGGSVSTLTIQRTQQEDSAVYLCASSLGLGRYYGYTFGSGTRLTVV.

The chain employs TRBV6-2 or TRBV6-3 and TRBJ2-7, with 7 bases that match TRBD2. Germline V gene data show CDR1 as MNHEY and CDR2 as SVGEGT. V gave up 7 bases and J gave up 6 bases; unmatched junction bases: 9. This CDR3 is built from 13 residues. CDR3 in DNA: TGTGCCAGCAACAAGCGGGATCGGGTCGAGCAGTACTTC. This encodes CASNKRDRVEQYF.

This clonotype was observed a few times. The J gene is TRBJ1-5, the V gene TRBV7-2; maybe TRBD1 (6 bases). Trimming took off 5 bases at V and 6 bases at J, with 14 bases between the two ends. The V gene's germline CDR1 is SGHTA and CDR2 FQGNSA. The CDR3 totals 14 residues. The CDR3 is CASSPWGRGQPQHF. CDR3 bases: TGTGCCAGCAGCCCGTGGGGGCGGGGTCAGCCCCAGCATTTT.

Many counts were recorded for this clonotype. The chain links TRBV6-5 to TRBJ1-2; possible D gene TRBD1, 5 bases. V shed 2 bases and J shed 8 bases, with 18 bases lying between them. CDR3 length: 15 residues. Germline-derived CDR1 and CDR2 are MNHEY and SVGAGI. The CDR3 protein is CASSYPTGWGRGYTF. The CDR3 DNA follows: TGTGCCAGCAGTTACCCTACAGGTTGGGGAAGGGGCTACACCTTC.

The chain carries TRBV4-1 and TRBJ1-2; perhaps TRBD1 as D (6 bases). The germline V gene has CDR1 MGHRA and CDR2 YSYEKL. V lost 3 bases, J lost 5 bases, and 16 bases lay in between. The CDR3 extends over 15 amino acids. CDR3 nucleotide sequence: TGCGCCAGCAGCCATGGTCCAGGGGTAGGTTATGGCTACACCTTC. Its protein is CASSHGPGVGYGYTF.

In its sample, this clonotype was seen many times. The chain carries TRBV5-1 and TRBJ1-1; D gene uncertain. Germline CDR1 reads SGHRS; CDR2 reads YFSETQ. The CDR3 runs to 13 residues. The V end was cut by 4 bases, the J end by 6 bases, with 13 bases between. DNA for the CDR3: TGCGCCAGCAGCCTTGACCCTTTCCCTGAAGCTTTCTTT. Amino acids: CASSLDPFPEAFF.

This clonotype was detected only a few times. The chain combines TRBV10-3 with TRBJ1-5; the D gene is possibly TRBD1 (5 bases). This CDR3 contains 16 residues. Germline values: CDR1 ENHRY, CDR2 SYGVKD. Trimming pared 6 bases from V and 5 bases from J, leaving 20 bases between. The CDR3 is CAISGTPVGVDQPQHF. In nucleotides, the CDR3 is TGTGCCATCAGCGGGACTCCGGTGGGTGTAGATCAGCCCCAGCATTTT.

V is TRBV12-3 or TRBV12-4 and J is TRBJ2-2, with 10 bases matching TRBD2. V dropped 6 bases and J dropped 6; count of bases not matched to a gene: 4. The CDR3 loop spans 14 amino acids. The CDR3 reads CASRNSGGSGELFF. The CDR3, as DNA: TGTGCCAGCAGGAATAGCGGGGGGTCCGGGGAGCTGTTTTTT.

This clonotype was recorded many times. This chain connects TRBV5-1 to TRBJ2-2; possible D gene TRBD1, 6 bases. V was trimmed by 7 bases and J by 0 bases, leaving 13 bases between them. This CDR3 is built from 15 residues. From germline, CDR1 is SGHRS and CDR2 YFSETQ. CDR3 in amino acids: CASGTGQTNTGELFF. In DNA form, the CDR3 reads TGCGCCAGCGGCACTGGACAGACGAACACCGGGGAGCTGTTTTTT.

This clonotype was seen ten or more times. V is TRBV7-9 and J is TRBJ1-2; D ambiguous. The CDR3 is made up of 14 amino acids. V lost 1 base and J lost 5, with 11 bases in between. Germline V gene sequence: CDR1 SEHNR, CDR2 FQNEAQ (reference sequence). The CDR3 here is CASSLGAGLYGYTF. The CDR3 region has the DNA TGTGCCAGCAGCTTAGGGGCGGGGTTATATGGCTACACCTTC.

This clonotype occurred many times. CDR3 residues: CASSLVPGVGANVLTF. Here the CDR3 DNA reads TGTGCCAGCAGCTTAGTGCCGGGGGTTGGGGCCAACGTCCTGACTTTC. V is TRBV7-8 and J is TRBJ2-6; maybe TRBD2 (6 bases). Deletions cut 1 base from V and 3 bases from J, with 10 bases between. This CDR3 is 16 amino acids long. Germline CDR1 reads SGHVS; CDR2 reads FQNEAQ.

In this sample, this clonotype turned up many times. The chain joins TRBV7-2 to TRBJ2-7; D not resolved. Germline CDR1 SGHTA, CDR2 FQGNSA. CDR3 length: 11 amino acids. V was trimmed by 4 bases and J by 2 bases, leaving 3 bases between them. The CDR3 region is CASSSPYEQYF. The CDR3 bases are TGTGCCAGCAGCTCCCCCTACGAGCAGTACTTC.

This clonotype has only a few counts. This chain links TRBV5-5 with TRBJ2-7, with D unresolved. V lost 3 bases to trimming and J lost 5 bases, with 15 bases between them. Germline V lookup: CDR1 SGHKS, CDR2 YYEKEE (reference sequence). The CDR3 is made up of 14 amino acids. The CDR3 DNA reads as TGTGCCAGCAGCTCCCGGGCGTTAATGCACGAGCAGTACTTC. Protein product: CASSSRALMHEQYF.

CDR3 in DNA: TGTGCCAGCAGTACCGACTACGAGCAGTACGTC. This codes for CASSTDYEQYV. V is TRBV6-5 and J is TRBJ2-7; D gene ambiguous. The CDR3 runs 11 residues. The germline V gene encodes CDR1 MNHEY and CDR2 SVGAGI. The V and J ends lost 5 bases and 3 bases respectively, with 5 bases between them.

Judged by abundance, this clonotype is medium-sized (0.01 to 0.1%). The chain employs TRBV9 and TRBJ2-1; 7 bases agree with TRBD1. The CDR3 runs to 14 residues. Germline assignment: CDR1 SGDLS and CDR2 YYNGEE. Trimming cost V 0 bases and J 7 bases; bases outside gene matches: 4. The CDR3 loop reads CASSVGTGRNEQFF. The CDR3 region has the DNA TGTGCCAGCAGCGTAGGGACAGGAAGGAATGAGCAGTTCTTC.

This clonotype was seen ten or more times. The CDR3 reads CASSQAWGTGGYQPQHF. The CDR3 DNA is TGTGCCAGCAGCCAAGCCTGGGGGACAGGGGGTTATCAGCCCCAGCATTTT. The V call is TRBV4-2, the J call TRBJ1-5; 11 nucleotides match TRBD1. The CDR3 has 17 residues. V trimming: 1 base; J trimming: 5 bases; junction bases outside the gene matches: 7. The germline V gene encodes CDR1 LGHNA and CDR2 YNFKEQ.

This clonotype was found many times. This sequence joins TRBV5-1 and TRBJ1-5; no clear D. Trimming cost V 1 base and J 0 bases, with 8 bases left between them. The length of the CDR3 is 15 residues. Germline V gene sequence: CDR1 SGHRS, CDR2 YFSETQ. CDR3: CASSLSQYSNQPQHF. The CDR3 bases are TGCGCCAGCAGCTTGAGTCAGTATAGCAATCAGCCCCAGCATTTT.

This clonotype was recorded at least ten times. The CDR3 DNA reads TGCAGCGCCCAGGACGGAACCTATGGCTACACCTTC. Amino acids: CSAQDGTYGYTF. The chain combines TRBV29-1 with TRBJ1-2, with unresolved D. Germline CDR1 SQVTM, CDR2 ANQGSEA. V lost 7 bases, J lost 4 bases, and 13 bases lay in between. The CDR3 is 12 residues long.

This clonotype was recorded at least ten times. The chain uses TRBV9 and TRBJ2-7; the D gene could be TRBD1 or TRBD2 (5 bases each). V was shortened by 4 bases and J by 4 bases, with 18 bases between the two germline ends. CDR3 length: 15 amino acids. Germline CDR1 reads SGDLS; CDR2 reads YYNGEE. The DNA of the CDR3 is TGTGCCAGCAGCCTCCTCCAGGGACCTACTTACGAGCAGTACTTC. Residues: CASSLLQGPTYEQYF.

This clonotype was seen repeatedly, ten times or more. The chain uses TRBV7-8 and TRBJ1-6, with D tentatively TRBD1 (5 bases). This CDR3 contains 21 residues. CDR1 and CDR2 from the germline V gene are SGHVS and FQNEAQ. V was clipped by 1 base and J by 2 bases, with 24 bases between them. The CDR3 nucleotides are TGTGCCAGCAGCTTAGGGTCGGGGGTTTGGATCGGGGGAACCTATAATTCACCCCTCCACTTT. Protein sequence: CASSLGSGVWIGGTYNSPLHF.

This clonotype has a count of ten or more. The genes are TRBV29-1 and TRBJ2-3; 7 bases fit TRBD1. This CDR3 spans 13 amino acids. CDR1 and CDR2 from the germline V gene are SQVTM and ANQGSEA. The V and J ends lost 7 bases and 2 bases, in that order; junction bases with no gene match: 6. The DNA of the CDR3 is TGCAGCGGGAGACAGGGCAACACAGATACGCAGTATTTT. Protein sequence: CSGRQGNTDTQYF.

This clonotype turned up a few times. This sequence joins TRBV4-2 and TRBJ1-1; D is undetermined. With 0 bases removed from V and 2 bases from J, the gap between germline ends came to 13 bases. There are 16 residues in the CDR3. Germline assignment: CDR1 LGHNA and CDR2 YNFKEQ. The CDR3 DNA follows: TGTGCCAGCAGCCAAGATCCCGGGTTTGTTAACACTGAAGCTTTCTTT. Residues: CASSQDPGFVNTEAFF.

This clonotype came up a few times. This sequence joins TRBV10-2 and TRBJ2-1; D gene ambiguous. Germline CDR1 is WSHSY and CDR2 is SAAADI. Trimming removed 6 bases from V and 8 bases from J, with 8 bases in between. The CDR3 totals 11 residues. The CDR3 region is CASSYIHEQFF. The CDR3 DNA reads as TGCGCCAGCAGCTATATACATGAGCAGTTCTTC.

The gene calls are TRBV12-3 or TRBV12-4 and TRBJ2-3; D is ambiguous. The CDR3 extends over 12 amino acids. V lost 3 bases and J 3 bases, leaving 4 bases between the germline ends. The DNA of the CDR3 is TGTGCCAGCAGTTTTGGGACAGATACGCAGTATTTT. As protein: CASSFGTDTQYF.

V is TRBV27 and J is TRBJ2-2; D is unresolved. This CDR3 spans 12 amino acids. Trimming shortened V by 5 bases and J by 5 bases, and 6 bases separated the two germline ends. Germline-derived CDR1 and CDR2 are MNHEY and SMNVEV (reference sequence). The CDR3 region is CASSGMTGELFF. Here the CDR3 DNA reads TGTGCCAGCAGTGGGATGACCGGGGAGCTGTTTTTT.